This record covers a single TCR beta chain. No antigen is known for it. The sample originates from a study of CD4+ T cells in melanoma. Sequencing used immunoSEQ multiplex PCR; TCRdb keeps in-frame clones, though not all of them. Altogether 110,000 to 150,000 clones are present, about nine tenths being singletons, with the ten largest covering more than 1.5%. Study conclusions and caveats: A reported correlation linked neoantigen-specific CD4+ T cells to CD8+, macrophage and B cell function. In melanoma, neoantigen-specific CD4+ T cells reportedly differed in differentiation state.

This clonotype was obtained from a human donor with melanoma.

The CDR3 loop reads CASSLARSPLHF. As DNA, the CDR3 is TGTGCCAGCAGCTTAGCCCGCTCACCCCTCCACTTT. The rearrangement links TRBV11-2 to TRBJ1-6; D unclear. Germline V gene lookup returns CDR1 SGHAT and CDR2 FQNNGV. The CDR3 spans 12 residues. The V end lost 1 base, the J end lost 10 bases, and 5 bases lay between the germline ends.